Listed below are T cell receptor beta chains from one sample, sequenced in a study of T cell responses to AZD1222 COVID-19 vaccine. Generated by immunoSEQ multiplex PCR, the TCRdb table keeps only in-frame clones and is missing some. The sample yields about 68,000 clones, 80% to 90% seen once. The specimen was peripheral blood, collected on day 0 of AZD1222 vaccination. The origin of the receptors is an adult in good health. The CDR3 runs from the conserved cysteine through the conserved F or W. D genes are given only for firm matches. Size is stated for part of the rows, as once, few or many counts, or as a class when the clone is expanded.

clone size,D gene,V gene,J gene,CDR3 DNA,CDR3 protein
few,TRBD1,TRBV5-1,TRBJ2-5,TGCGCCAGCAGCCTAGGGACAGGGTCCGGGGGGACCCAGTACTTC,CASSLGTGSGGTQYF
few,TRBD1,TRBV6-6,TRBJ2-7,TGTGCCAGCAGTTACACTGGGACAGGGGGTTACTACGAGCAGTACTTC,CASSYTGTGGYYEQYF
-,-,TRBV14,TRBJ1-5,TGTGCCAGCAGCCAAGATGGCAATCAGCCCCAGCATTTT,CASSQDGNQPQHF
-,-,TRBV10-3,TRBJ2-7,TGTGCCATCCGGCAGGGGCGAGGTGAGCAGTACTTC,CAIRQGRGEQYF
-,TRBD1,TRBV12-3/TRBV12-4,TRBJ2-1,TGTGCCAGCAGACCGGGACAGTCAAATGAGCAGTTCTTC,CASRPGQSNEQFF
few,-,TRBV5-8,TRBJ2-3,TGTGCCAGCAGCTTGCCAGGGGAGGGCCCAGATACGCAGTATTTT,CASSLPGEGPDTQYF
few,TRBD1,TRBV5-1,TRBJ2-7,TGCGCCAGCAGCTTGGGGGACAGTTCCTACGAGCAGTACTTC,CASSLGDSSYEQYF
-,TRBD2,TRBV6-6,TRBJ2-1,TGTGCCAGCAGTTACCGTAGCGGGGGGGACAACAATGAGCAGTTCTTC,CASSYRSGGDNNEQFF
-,TRBD2,TRBV9,TRBJ2-1,TGTGCCAGCAGCGTAAGACTAGCAGCTTACAATGAGCAGTTCTTC,CASSVRLAAYNEQFF
-,TRBD1,TRBV2,TRBJ2-7,TGTGCCAGTCAGGACAGGGGGTATTCCGAGCAGTACTTC,CASQDRGYSEQYF
-,-,TRBV18,TRBJ1-1,TGTGCCAGCTCGCCCACCAGTGGGGATGGGACTGAAGCTTTCTTT,CASSPTSGDGTEAFF
-,TRBD1,TRBV2,TRBJ1-4,TGTGCCAGCAGAGGGGACAGCAATGAAAAACTGTTTTTT,CASRGDSNEKLFF
-,TRBD1,TRBV27,TRBJ2-2,TGTGCCAGCAGTTTAGCTACAGGGGTTGCCGGGGAGCTGTTTTTT,CASSLATGVAGELFF
-,-,TRBV7-2,TRBJ2-7,TGTGCCAGCAGCTTAGTAGAAGGACGCGAGCAGTACTTC,CASSLVEGREQYF
once,TRBD1,TRBV6-2/TRBV6-3,TRBJ2-7,TGTGCCAGCAGTGGAACGGGACAGGGCTACGAGCAGTACTTC,CASSGTGQGYEQYF
-,-,TRBV7-2,TRBJ2-7,TGTGCCAGCAGCTCGCAGGGGGGGGCCCAATACGAGCAGTACTTC,CASSSQGGAQYEQYF
-,TRBD1,TRBV7-3,TRBJ2-2,TGTGCCAGCAGCTTATCGGGACAGCTCACCGGGGAGCTGTTTTTT,CASSLSGQLTGELFF
-,TRBD2,TRBV6-1,TRBJ2-1,TGTGCCAGCAGTGAATTACTAGCGGGAGCCTACAATGAGCAGTTCTTC,CASSELLAGAYNEQFF
-,-,TRBV2,TRBJ1-4,TGTGCCAGCCAGGAAACTAATGAAAAACTGTTTTTT,CASQETNEKLFF
-,-,TRBV7-3,TRBJ1-1,TGTGCCAGCAGCTCATATATGGGCCAGGGAAGAACTGAAGCTTTCTTT,CASSSYMGQGRTEAFF
-,-,TRBV6-1,TRBJ1-4,TGTGCCAGCAGTGGGGGTTACAGGGAAACTAATGAAAAACTGTTTTTT,CASSGGYRETNEKLFF
once,-,TRBV3-1/TRBV3-2,TRBJ1-4,TGTGCCAGCAGCCAAGAATTACGGGGCCTAGGAAAACTGTTTTTT,CASSQELRGLGKLFF
-,-,TRBV7-2,TRBJ2-2,TGTGCCAGCAGCTTAAGACGGGGAGGGGAGCTGTTTTTT,CASSLRRGGELFF
-,TRBD1,TRBV5-4,TRBJ1-2,TGTGCCAGCAGCCCCGGACAGGGCTATACTCATGGCTACACCTTC,CASSPGQGYTHGYTF
-,TRBD2,TRBV13,TRBJ2-7,TGTGCCAGCAGCTTTCTAGCGGGGGGCATCTACGAGCAGTACTTC,CASSFLAGGIYEQYF
-,TRBD1,TRBV11-2,TRBJ2-3,TGTGCCAGCAGCACGACAGGGGGGCACACAGATACGCAGTATTTT,CASSTTGGHTDTQYF
-,-,TRBV6-1,TRBJ1-4,TGTGCCAGCAGTGAAGTTAGGGTGGGGAATGAAAAACTGTTTTTT,CASSEVRVGNEKLFF
-,-,TRBV30,TRBJ2-3,TGTGCCTGGAGTGTACGTTGGGGGACCGCCGGTACAGATACGCAGTATTTT,CAWSVRWGTAGTDTQYF
-,-,TRBV15,TRBJ1-4,TGTGCCACCAGAGAGGGGGTGAATGAAAAACTGTTTTTT,CATREGVNEKLFF
-,-,TRBV4-2,TRBJ2-1,TGTGCCAGCAGCCAGTCAGAAATCGAGCAGTTCTTC,CASSQSEIEQFF
-,-,TRBV28,TRBJ1-1,TGTGCCAGCACCCCCGGCGGAGGGATTCTCCTGAACACTGAAGCTTTCTTT,CASTPGGGILLNTEAFF
-,TRBD2,TRBV11-2,TRBJ2-1,TGTGCCAGCAGCTTCCAGGGACTAGCGGGGTCTGAGCAGTTCTTC,CASSFQGLAGSEQFF
-,TRBD1,TRBV5-1,TRBJ2-1,TGCGCCAGCAGCTCACGGACAGGGGCCGGCAATGAGCAGTTCTTC,CASSSRTGAGNEQFF
-,-,TRBV9,TRBJ2-1,TGTGCCAGCAGCGTAGGAGGGGGGCGTTACAATGAGCAGTTCTTC,CASSVGGGRYNEQFF
-,TRBD1,TRBV7-2,TRBJ2-7,TGTGCCAGCAGCTTAGCGGGACAGGGGTGGGGCGAGCAGTACTTC,CASSLAGQGWGEQYF
-,-,TRBV3-1/TRBV3-2,TRBJ2-3,TGTGCCAGCAGCCAAGAAGTTAGAGATACGCAGTATTTT,CASSQEVRDTQYF
-,-,TRBV7-2,TRBJ1-5,TGTGCCAGCAGCTTAGTTGGGAGTAATAGCAATCAGCCCCAGCATTTT,CASSLVGSNSNQPQHF
-,TRBD1,TRBV19,TRBJ1-2,TGTGCCAGTAGTAGCGAGACAGGGTCAGGCGGCTACACCTTC,CASSSETGSGGYTF
-,-,TRBV27,TRBJ1-5,TGTGCCAGCAGTTTTGACAGGAGTAGCAATCAGCCCCAGCATTTT,CASSFDRSSNQPQHF
-,-,TRBV7-6,TRBJ1-1,TGTGCCAGCAGCTTAGTCCCGGGGGTGAACACTGAAGCTTTCTTT,CASSLVPGVNTEAFF
once,-,TRBV7-9,TRBJ1-5,TGTGCCAGCAGCTTATTGGGTGGCAATCAGCCCCAGCATTTT,CASSLLGGNQPQHF
-,TRBD2,TRBV7-2,TRBJ2-7,TGTGCCAGCAGCTTAGTTGCGACTAGCGGGGGAAATTACGAGCAGTACTTC,CASSLVATSGGNYEQYF
-,-,TRBV7-3,TRBJ2-5,TGTGCCAGCAGCCGTGGGGGCCTAGCGGAAGGAGAGACCCAGTACTTC,CASSRGGLAEGETQYF
-,-,TRBV3-1/TRBV3-2,TRBJ2-1,TGTGCCAGCAGCCAAGATGGCTGGCCCTACAATGAGCAGTTCTTC,CASSQDGWPYNEQFF
-,TRBD1,TRBV6-5,TRBJ1-5,TGTGCCAGCAGCGGGACAGGCGGAGGAGTACCCCAGCATTTT,CASSGTGGGVPQHF
-,TRBD2,TRBV24-1,TRBJ2-1,TGTGCCACCAGTGATCGTACAGCGGGAGGGCCGCTTAATGAGCAGTTCTTC,CATSDRTAGGPLNEQFF
-,-,TRBV20-1,TRBJ2-3,TGCAGTGCTAGTGGGGCGATCAGCACAGATACGCAGTATTTT,CSASGAISTDTQYF
-,-,TRBV6-5,TRBJ2-7,TGTGCCAGCAGGAGGGGCACCACCTACGAGCAGTACTTC,CASRRGTTYEQYF
-,TRBD1,TRBV6-2/TRBV6-3,TRBJ2-1,TGTGCCAGCAGTCTGGACAGGGTACCAAATGAGCAGTTCTTC,CASSLDRVPNEQFF
-,TRBD1,TRBV7-2,TRBJ2-7,TGTGCCAGCAGCCCAACCGGGACAGGGATGGACGAGCAGTACTTC,CASSPTGTGMDEQYF
-,TRBD2,TRBV5-4,TRBJ2-4,TGTGCCAGCAGCCCAACCGGGGGGACCTTAGCCAAAAACATTCAGTACTTC,CASSPTGGTLAKNIQYF
-,-,TRBV5-4,TRBJ1-2,TGTGCCAGCAGCTTCGAAAGAAGCCCCAGGGTGGATGGCTACACCTTC,CASSFERSPRVDGYTF